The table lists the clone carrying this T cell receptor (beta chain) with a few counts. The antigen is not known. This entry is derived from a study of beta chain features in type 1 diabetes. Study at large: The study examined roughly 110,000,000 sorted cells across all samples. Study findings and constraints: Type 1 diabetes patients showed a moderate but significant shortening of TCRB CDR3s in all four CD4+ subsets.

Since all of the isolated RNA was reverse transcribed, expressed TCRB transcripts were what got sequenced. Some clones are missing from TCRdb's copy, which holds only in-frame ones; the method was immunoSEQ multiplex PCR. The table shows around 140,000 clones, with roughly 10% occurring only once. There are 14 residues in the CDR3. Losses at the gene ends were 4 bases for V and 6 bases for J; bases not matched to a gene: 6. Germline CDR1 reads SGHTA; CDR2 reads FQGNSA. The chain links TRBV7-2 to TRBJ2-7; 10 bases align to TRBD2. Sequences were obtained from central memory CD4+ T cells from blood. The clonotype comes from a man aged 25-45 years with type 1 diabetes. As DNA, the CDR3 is TGTGCCAGCAGCTCTAGGCTAGCGGGGGCCGAGCAGTACTTC. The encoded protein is CASSSRLAGAEQYF.